This record covers a single TCR beta chain. In the source study's methods: Amplification from reference gene primers served as the basis for estimated nucleated cell counts. The assay was immunoSEQ multiplex PCR, and TCRdb's table has in-frame clones only and misses some. V and J calls plus clone size are reproduced from that table; the DNA served to infer D and trimming. The sample shows 270,000 or so clones, 90% of them seen only once. The source of the sample is a study of blood T cell repertoires in COVID-19. About the research overall: Sample material is recorded as cDNA or gDNA derived from T cells, B-cell-depleted T cells, or PBMCs.

Trimming cost V 3 bases and J 4 bases, with 9 bases left between them. The CDR3 has 13 amino acids. Germline V gives CDR1 LNHDA, CDR2 SQIVND (reference sequence). The sequence was obtained from a woman aged 60-75 years with COVID-19, enrolled during active disease. V usage is TRBV19 and J usage is TRBJ1-1; D remains unclear. Material for sequencing was peripheral blood. The CDR3 sequence is CASSIDKSTEAFF. DNA for the CDR3: TGTGCCAGTAGTATTGACAAGAGCACTGAAGCTTTCTTT. The variable domain in full, completed from reference TRBV19 and TRBJ1-1, reads DGGITQSPKYLFRKEGQNVTLSCEQNLNHDAMYWYRQDPGQGLRLIYYSQIVNDFQKGDIAEGYSVSREKKESFPLTVTSAQKNPTAFYLCASSIDKSTEAFFGQGTRLTVV.